The rows below give T cell receptor beta chains drawn from one sample of a study of cytomegalovirus exposure and HLA in healthy donors. Method: immunoSEQ multiplex PCR; TCRdb's copy keeps in-frame clones and lacks some. The table includes about 54,000 clones, 82% detected once. Input material: PBMCs. These receptors were collected from a woman younger than 30 in good health and CMV-seronegative. Each CDR3 is given with its conserved first and last residue. A D gene is named only where the DNA matches it firmly. The size of a clone is reported for some rows only, either as once, few or many, or as a class for expanded clones.

TRBJ1-1,-,TRBV5-1,TRBD1,TGCGCCAGCAGAACTCAAACAGGGGGCACTGAAGCTTTCTTT,CASRTQTGGTEAFF
TRBJ2-7,-,TRBV28,TRBD2,TGTGCCAGCCTCCCAAGAGCGGGACCCGCCTACGAGCAGTACTTC,CASLPRAGPAYEQYF
TRBJ1-4,-,TRBV4-2,TRBD1,TGTGCCAGCAGCCAAGATACAGGGACAGGGAATGAAAAACTGTTTTTT,CASSQDTGTGNEKLFF
TRBJ2-6,few,TRBV15,-,TGTGCCACCAGCAGAGATCCCTACTCTGGGGCCAACGTCCTGACTTTC,CATSRDPYSGANVLTF
TRBJ2-7,-,TRBV11-2,TRBD1,TGTGCCAGCAGCCCCCCGAACCCCGGACAGGGGGCTAGGTACGAGCAGTACTTC,CASSPPNPGQGARYEQYF
TRBJ1-4,-,TRBV9,TRBD1,TGTGCCAGCAGCACCGGGACAGGGGGGGAAAAACTGTTTTTT,CASSTGTGGEKLFF
TRBJ2-1,-,TRBV10-2,TRBD1,TGCGCCAGCAGTCTAAACAGGGGTCAATACAATGAGCAGTTCTTC,CASSLNRGQYNEQFF
TRBJ1-3,-,TRBV4-1,TRBD1,TGCGCCAGCAGCTACCCGGCCAGGGCCACAGGGGGCGGAAACACCATATATTTT,CASSYPARATGGGNTIYF
TRBJ1-2,once,TRBV6-5,-,TGTGCCAGTCGCCTAGGCGATGGCTACACCTTC,CASRLGDGYTF
TRBJ1-4,-,TRBV9,TRBD1,TGTGCCAGCAGCGCGACAGGGGACACTAATGAAAAACTGTTTTTT,CASSATGDTNEKLFF
TRBJ2-5,-,TRBV27,TRBD1,TGTGCCAGCAGCCACAGGGGGAAAAGCGAGACCCAGTACTTC,CASSHRGKSETQYF
TRBJ1-6,-,TRBV9,-,TGTGCCAGCAGCCTCCTGGGGAGCTCCTATAATTCACCCCTCCACTTT,CASSLLGSSYNSPLHF
TRBJ2-3,-,TRBV6-1,-,TGTGCCAGCAGTGAATTCGCCCGACAGGCCGATCGCACAGATACGCAGTATTTT,CASSEFARQADRTDTQYF
TRBJ2-1,once,TRBV4-2,TRBD2,TGTGCCAGCAGCCAACCGATTCGGGACTACTCCTACAATGAGCAGTTCTTC,CASSQPIRDYSYNEQFF
TRBJ2-7,-,TRBV15,TRBD1,TGTGCCACCAGCAGCCGGGACAGGGGCCACGAGCAGTACTTC,CATSSRDRGHEQYF
TRBJ2-4,-,TRBV2,-,TGTGCCAGCACCCACGGGGGACGGAAAAACATTCAGTACTTC,CASTHGGRKNIQYF
TRBJ2-1,-,TRBV18,TRBD2,TGTGCCAGCTCACCGCGACTAGCTAGGGACAATGAGCAGTTCTTC,CASSPRLARDNEQFF
TRBJ1-2,-,TRBV19,-,TGTGCCAGTAGCACAGGTGAACACTATGGCTACACCTTC,CASSTGEHYGYTF
TRBJ2-5,few,TRBV5-4,-,TGTGCCAGCAGCTTGGACACGGGACAACAAGAGACCCAGTACTTC,CASSLDTGQQETQYF
TRBJ2-3,few,TRBV7-8,TRBD2,TGTGCCAGCAGCTCTCGCTCAGCGGGAGGGGGCAACACAGATACGCAGTATTTT,CASSSRSAGGGNTDTQYF
TRBJ2-1,-,TRBV29-1,-,TGCAGCGTGGGGGACTTACGGAATGAGCAGTTCTTC,CSVGDLRNEQFF
TRBJ2-1,-,TRBV10-1,TRBD2,TGCGCCAGCAGTGTAGCGGGAGGCGATGAGCAGTTCTTC,CASSVAGGDEQFF
TRBJ2-3,-,TRBV19,TRBD2,TGTGCCAGTCGTCAACTGGGGCTAGCGGGAGACACAGATACGCAGTATTTT,CASRQLGLAGDTDTQYF
TRBJ1-2,-,TRBV5-1,-,TGCGCCAGCGGCGGAGCGGTCCAAGATGGCTACACCTTC,CASGGAVQDGYTF
TRBJ2-7,-,TRBV6-5,TRBD1,TGTGCCAGTTCTGGACCAGGGGGTAACGAGCAGTACTTC,CASSGPGGNEQYF
TRBJ1-2,-,TRBV14,-,TGTGCCAGCAGCCCCGGGACAAACTATGGCTACACCTTC,CASSPGTNYGYTF
TRBJ1-1,-,TRBV7-3,TRBD1,TGTGCCAGCAGCTTAGCTGCGACAGGGGCCACCGAAGCTTTCTTT,CASSLAATGATEAFF
TRBJ2-1,-,TRBV28,-,TGTGCCAGCAGAATAAGCGGGTTCAGCTCCTACAATGAGCAGTTCTTC,CASRISGFSSYNEQFF
TRBJ1-5,-,TRBV19,TRBD1,TGTGCCAGTAGGCCACAGGGGAGTGTTAATCAGCCCCAGCATTTT,CASRPQGSVNQPQHF
TRBJ2-2,-,TRBV27,-,TGTGCCAGCACCCCGGGCACCGGGGAGCTGTTTTTT,CASTPGTGELFF
TRBJ2-7,-,TRBV18,TRBD1,TGTGCCAGCTCACCTCTAGGGGGACAGAGCTCCTACGAGCAGTACTTC,CASSPLGGQSSYEQYF
TRBJ2-1,-,TRBV10-3,-,TGTGCCATCAGTCGGGACTCGTCCTACAATGAGCAGTTCTTC,CAISRDSSYNEQFF
TRBJ1-1,-,TRBV29-1,-,TGCAGCGTTGTTCAGGGCCCGTACACTGAAGCTTTCTTT,CSVVQGPYTEAFF
TRBJ1-2,-,TRBV5-6,-,TGTGCCAGCAGTTCCGGGAGCTATGGCCACACCTTC,CASSSGSYGHTF